These T cell receptor beta chains were read from a single sample in a study of shared clonotypes between healthy human individuals. Sequencing was performed with immunoSEQ multiplex PCR; in TCRdb, only in-frame clones are kept and a portion is missing. The sample records hundreds of thousands of clones, about 96% being singletons. Material: naive CD8+ T cells sorted from blood. All receptors derive from a young woman in good health. The CDR3 runs from the conserved cysteine through the conserved F or W. The D gene is left open where the match is weak. Expanded clones are given a class, and other clones once, few, many or no size at all.

size,V,J,D,DNA,CDR3
.,TRBV7-8,TRBJ2-7,.,TGTGCCAGCAGCTTACTTCAACAGGGATTAGCGGGCTACGAGCAGTACTTC,CASSLLQQGLAGYEQYF
.,TRBV4-2,TRBJ2-2,TRBD2,TGTGCCAGCAGCCAAGAAGTTGGACTAGCGGGTGAGAACGCCGGGGAGCTGTTTTTT,CASSQEVGLAGENAGELFF
.,TRBV5-1,TRBJ2-1,.,TGCGCCAGCAGCTATTACCTAGACAACGAGCAGTTCTTC,CASSYYLDNEQFF
.,TRBV27,TRBJ2-3,TRBD2,TGTGCCAGCAGTCCCGGGACTAGCGGGATCACAGATACGCAGTATTTT,CASSPGTSGITDTQYF
.,TRBV9,TRBJ2-7,TRBD2,TGTGCCAGCAGCGTAACCCGGACTAGCGGGACCTACGAGCAGTACTTC,CASSVTRTSGTYEQYF
few,TRBV29-1,TRBJ1-2,TRBD1,TGCAGCGTTGAAGCGGAGACAGGGAACTATGGCTACACCTTC,CSVEAETGNYGYTF
.,TRBV7-9,TRBJ2-1,.,TGTGCCAGCAGCTTAGAAGGCGGCAGGGACCATGAGCAGTTCTTC,CASSLEGGRDHEQFF
.,TRBV25-1,TRBJ1-5,.,TGTGCCAGCAGTGAATTGGGGGTACGGCAGCCCCAGCATTTT,CASSELGVRQPQHF
.,TRBV15,TRBJ2-7,TRBD1,TGTGCCACCTCGTTGAAGGGACAGGATCGTGGGAGCTCCTACGAGCAGTACTTC,CATSLKGQDRGSSYEQYF
.,TRBV23-1,TRBJ2-7,.,TGCGCCAGCAGTCTTGGGAGTAACCCCTACGAGCAGTACTTC,CASSLGSNPYEQYF
.,TRBV5-6,TRBJ2-7,TRBD2,TGTGCCAGCACCCTCGGGGGTACTAGCGGAACCTACGAGCAGTACTTC,CASTLGGTSGTYEQYF
.,TRBV12-1,TRBJ2-5,.,TGTGCCAGCAGCTTCGGGACTTATGGGGAAGAGACCCAGTACTTC,CASSFGTYGEETQYF
.,TRBV27,TRBJ2-7,TRBD1,TGTGCCAGCAGTTTATCGACAGGGGGCGACGAGCAGTACTTC,CASSLSTGGDEQYF
.,TRBV4-2,TRBJ1-2,.,TGTGCCAGCAGCAGGGAGGCTCGCACCTTC,CASSREARTF
.,TRBV5-4,TRBJ1-2,.,TGTGCCAGCTCCGGCGAGGCTGGCTACACCTTC,CASSGEAGYTF
.,TRBV7-9,TRBJ2-7,TRBD2,TGTGCCAGCAGCCCCCCACGGGGCGGGAGGGTCTCCTACGAGCAGTACTTC,CASSPPRGGRVSYEQYF
.,TRBV6-1,TRBJ2-5,.,TGTGCCAGCAGTGACCGGGACCGGGGGGAGACCCAGTACTTC,CASSDRDRGETQYF
.,TRBV27,TRBJ2-7,.,TGTGCCATCCAGGGAGTTAAGACCGAGAGCTCCTACGAGCAGTACTTC,CAIQGVKTESSYEQYF
once,TRBV6-5,TRBJ2-7,TRBD2,TGTGCCAGCAGTTATTTAGGCGGGAGTTCCTACGAGCAGTACTTC,CASSYLGGSSYEQYF